The 27 T cell receptor beta chains below all came from one sample that was sequenced in a study of graft-versus-host responses after intestinal transplantation. No antigens are known for them. TCRdb keeps only in-frame clones here, not all; method: immunoSEQ multiplex PCR. This sample carries about 51,000 clones, roughly 90% of them seen once, and the ten largest clones take over 0.55%. This specimen consisted of unstimulated CD4+ T cells sorted from spleen or lymph node cells, obtained before transplant. These receptors were obtained from a human donor who was the organ donor for an intestinal transplant.

This clone was detected only once. This chain connects TRBV28 to TRBJ2-1; 10 bases fit TRBD2. The ends lost 3 bases at V and 6 bases at J; junction bases unmatched: 5. This CDR3 has 15 residues. Germline-derived CDR1 and CDR2 are MDHEN and SYDVKM. In nucleotides, the CDR3 is TGTGCCAGCAGTTTCCTAGCGGGAGTGGGCAATGAGCAGTTCTTC. Protein product: CASSFLAGVGNEQFF.

The rearrangement uses TRBV28 and TRBJ1-1; 8 positions agree with TRBD1. CDR1 is MDHEN, CDR2 SYDVKM, per germline. The V and J ends lost 6 bases and 4 bases, in that order; junction bases with no gene match: 13. The CDR3 is 16 amino acids. CDR3 region: CASSLQTGAGSTEAFF. In nucleotides, the CDR3 is TGTGCCAGCAGCCTCCAGACAGGGGCAGGATCCACTGAAGCTTTCTTT.

The rearrangement links TRBV5-1 to TRBJ2-5, with 14 positions matching TRBD2. The CDR3 totals 19 residues. Germline values: CDR1 SGHRS, CDR2 YFSETQ. Losses at the gene ends were 0 bases for V and 3 bases for J; bases not matched to a gene: 10. The CDR3: CASSLAGGLAGVGEETQYF. CDR3 nucleotide sequence: TGCGCCAGCAGCTTGGCCGGGGGACTAGCGGGAGTAGGGGAAGAGACCCAGTACTTC.

The V call is TRBV30, the J call TRBJ2-5, with 8 bases that match TRBD1. Germline assignment: CDR1 GTSNPN and CDR2 SVGIG (reference sequence). The CDR3 runs 15 residues. V lost 3 bases, J lost 1 base, and 7 bases stayed unmatched. CDR3 nucleotides: TGTGCCTGGAGCCGGACAGGGAGGCCCCAAGAGACCCAGTACTTC. Translating it yields CAWSRTGRPQETQYF.

This clone has just one count. The rearrangement joins TRBV5-1 to TRBJ2-2; D ambiguous. The V and J ends lost 0 bases and 5 bases respectively, with 8 bases between them. This CDR3 has 14 residues. Germline values: CDR1 SGHRS, CDR2 YFSETQ. The CDR3 here is CASSLAQSTGELFF. The CDR3 DNA is TGCGCCAGCAGCTTGGCACAGTCGACCGGGGAGCTGTTTTTT.

The gene calls are TRBV18 and TRBJ2-1, with 7 nucleotides matching TRBD1. Germline trimming cut 2 bases from V and 7 bases from J; bases unmatched to any gene: 2. The germline CDR1 and CDR2 sequences are KGHSH and LQKENI. CDR3 length: 13 residues. CDR3 sequence reads: CASSPSRGNEQFF. CDR3 sequence (DNA): TGTGCCAGCTCACCATCCAGGGGGAATGAGCAGTTCTTC.

The CDR3 reads CASSVSTQPQHF. CDR3 in DNA: TGTGCCAGCAGTGTAAGCACCCAGCCCCAGCATTTT. The chain has TRBV2 and TRBJ1-5; D remains ambiguous. The CDR3 runs 12 residues. V was cut by 4 bases and J by 7 bases, with 8 bases left in between. CDR1 is SNHLY and CDR2 is FYNNEI in the germline V gene.

This chain connects TRBV5-1 to TRBJ2-3, with D perhaps TRBD2 (5 bases). The CDR3 contains 13 residues. Germline CDR1 and CDR2: SGHRS and YFSETQ. Trimming cost V 6 bases and J 0 bases, with 8 bases left between them. The CDR3 region is CASNRGSTDTQYF. The CDR3, as DNA: TGCGCCAGCAACCGGGGAAGCACAGATACGCAGTATTTT.

This chain links TRBV5-1 with TRBJ2-7, with 10 bases that match TRBD1. V was pared by 0 bases and J by 4 bases, with 1 base of the junction left unmatched. The CDR3 sequence is 14 residues long. Germline-derived CDR1 and CDR2 are SGHRS and YFSETQ. For the CDR3, the DNA is TGCGCCAGCAGCTTGGGGGACAGGGGTTACGAGCAGTACTTC. Translating it yields CASSLGDRGYEQYF.

This clone showed up just once. The rearrangement joins TRBV4-2 to TRBJ1-4; D remains ambiguous. With 2 bases removed from V and 4 bases from J, the gap between germline ends came to 20 bases. Germline V lookup: CDR1 LGHNA, CDR2 YNFKEQ. The CDR3 covers 18 residues. CDR3: CASSQNPESYRGNEKLFF. CDR3 DNA sequence: TGTGCCAGCAGCCAAAACCCTGAGTCGTACCGAGGTAATGAAAAACTGTTTTTT.

The chain combines TRBV14 with TRBJ2-7, with D tentatively TRBD1 (5 bases). V was trimmed by 0 bases and J by 6 bases, leaving 15 bases between them. The CDR3 length is 15 residues. From germline, CDR1 is SGHDN and CDR2 FVKESK. Here the CDR3 DNA reads TGTGCCAGCAGCCAAGAGCTTAGGGGTCCGGGCGAGCAGTACTTC. Translation gives CASSQELRGPGEQYF. Together with reference TRBV14 and TRBJ2-7, the CDR3 gives the full variable domain: EAGVTQFPSHSVIEKGQTVTLRCDPISGHDNLYWYRRVMGKEIKFLLHFVKESKQDESGMPNNRFLAERTGGTYSTLKVQPAELEDSGVYFCASSQELRGPGEQYFGPGTRLTVT.

The V and J genes are TRBV5-1 and TRBJ2-7; 8 bases align to TRBD2. The ends lost 4 bases at V and 0 bases at J; junction bases unmatched: 9. Germline CDR1 is SGHRS and CDR2 is YFSETQ. The CDR3 is 16 residues long. CDR3 DNA: TGCGCCAGCAGCCCTTATGAGCGGGGGAGCTCCTACGAGCAGTACTTC. Residues: CASSPYERGSSYEQYF. Looking up the rest from reference TRBV5-1 and TRBJ2-7 gives the full variable domain: KAGVTQTPRYLIKTRGQQVTLSCSPISGHRSVSWYQQTPGQGLQFLFEYFSETQRNKGNFPGRFSGRQFSNSRSEMNVSTLELGDSALYLCASSPYERGSSYEQYFGPGTRLTVT.

On this clone itself: Other DNA sequences in this sample translate to the same CDR3. This sequence joins TRBV6-5 and TRBJ1-3; 9 bases are a match to TRBD1. The CDR3 is 14 amino acids. Germline V CDR1 and CDR2: MNHEY, SVGAGI. Losses at the gene ends were 6 bases for V and 2 bases for J; bases not matched to a gene: 2. CDR3 amino acids: CASRDRGPGNTIYF. Written as DNA, the CDR3 is TGTGCCAGCAGGGACAGGGGACCTGGAAACACCATATATTTT.

The genes are TRBV6-1 and TRBJ1-4; the D gene is possibly TRBD1 (6 bases). The V end was cut by 2 bases, the J end by 4 bases, with 14 bases between. The germline CDR1 and CDR2 sequences are MNHNS and SASEGT. This CDR3 is 16 amino acids long. This CDR3 reads CASSEYKGVGNEKLFF. CDR3 sequence (DNA): TGTGCCAGCAGTGAATATAAGGGGGTTGGTAATGAAAAACTGTTTTTT.

The chain couples TRBV30 to TRBJ2-1, with D uncertain. This CDR3 has 13 residues. V lost 3 bases and J 1 base, leaving 7 bases between the germline ends. CDR1 and CDR2 from the germline V gene are GTSNPN and SVGIG (reference sequence). CDR3 residues: CAWRLDSYNEQFF. CDR3 nucleotides: TGTGCCTGGAGATTAGATTCCTACAATGAGCAGTTCTTC.

The chain combines TRBV11-2 with TRBJ2-7, with TRBD1 matching 9 bases. After removal of 3 bases from V and 0 bases from J, the junction contained 9 bases not matched to a gene. CDR1 and CDR2 from the germline V gene are SGHAT and FQNNGV. The CDR3 length is 17 residues. CDR3 DNA: TGTGCCAGCAGCTTGGGAACCGGGACAGGGAACTCCTACGAGCAGTACTTC. Translated, it gives CASSLGTGTGNSYEQYF. Variable domain in full (rest from reference TRBV11-2 and TRBJ2-7): EAGVAQSPRYKIIEKRQSVAFWCNPISGHATLYWYQQILGQGPKLLIQFQNNGVVDDSQLPKDRFSAERLKGVDSTLKIQPAKLEDSAVYLCASSLGTGTGNSYEQYFGPGTRLTVT.

The chain uses TRBV6-6 and TRBJ2-7; D may be TRBD2 (6 bases). The length of the CDR3 is 14 residues. Germline CDR1 and CDR2: MNHNY and SVGAGI (reference sequence). V gave up 8 bases and J gave up 6 bases, with 20 bases separating them. The DNA of the CDR3 is TGTGCCAGCTCGGGGTGGTTGGGAGGCGTCGAGCAGTACTTC. Translating gives CASSGWLGGVEQYF.

The chain has TRBV28 and TRBJ2-7; 9 bases match TRBD1. The germline V gene has CDR1 MDHEN and CDR2 SYDVKM. The junction had 27 bases not matched to a gene; V was cut back by 11 bases and J by 7 bases. CDR3 length: 18 residues. CDR3 nucleotide sequence: TGTGCCTGCGGAGACGGACAGGGGAGTTGGGGGAAGGGTCTAGAGCAGTACTTC. It encodes CACGDGQGSWGKGLEQYF.

This chain uses TRBV6-5 with TRBJ1-2; 8 nucleotides agree with TRBD1. J was trimmed by 4 bases and V by 5 bases; bases with no gene match: 3. From germline, CDR1 is MNHEY and CDR2 SVGAGI. The CDR3 runs 13 residues. CDR3 sequence: CASSPDRGYGYTF. The DNA for the CDR3 is TGTGCCAGCAGTCCCGACAGGGGCTATGGCTACACCTTC.

The chain combines TRBV28 with TRBJ1-5; weak D call: TRBD1 (6 bases). CDR3 length equals 15 residues. The V gene's germline CDR1 is MDHEN and CDR2 SYDVKM. Trimming shortened V by 5 bases and J by 4 bases, and 15 bases separated the two germline ends. The CDR3 sequence is CASSPGDKPNQPQHF. The CDR3 bases are TGTGCCAGCAGTCCCGGGGACAAGCCGAATCAGCCCCAGCATTTT.

The CDR3 sequence: CASSSPDTAGANVLTF. CDR3 bases: TGTGCCAGCAGCTCTCCCGACACTGCTGGGGCCAACGTCCTGACTTTC. The J gene is TRBJ2-6, the V gene TRBV12-1; the table's D call, TRBD1, has no DNA check behind it. TRBV12-1 is deemed a pseudogene. The CDR3 loop spans 16 amino acids.

This rearrangement joins TRBV10-2 to TRBJ1-1; D gene uncertain. The length of the CDR3 is 13 residues. The germline V and J ends were trimmed by 4 bases and 5 bases, with 11 bases remaining between them. Germline assignment: CDR1 WSHSY and CDR2 SAAADI. In DNA, the CDR3 is TGCGCCAGCAGTGCCGAGAGAGGTACTGAAGCTTTCTTT. It encodes CASSAERGTEAFF.

The chain couples TRBV7-2 to TRBJ2-2, with 9 bases matching TRBD2. Trimming removed 4 bases from V and 7 bases from J; junction bases left unmatched: 10. The CDR3 has 16 amino acids. Per germline, CDR1 SGHTA and CDR2 FQGNSA. The CDR3 region is CASSSRVAGAVGELFF. For the CDR3, the DNA is TGTGCCAGCAGCTCGAGGGTAGCGGGAGCGGTCGGGGAGCTGTTTTTT.

The chain has TRBV5-1 and TRBJ2-3; 7 bases match TRBD2. Germline V lookup: CDR1 SGHRS, CDR2 YFSETQ. The CDR3 has 16 residues. Trimming at V came to 3 bases and at J to 8 bases, leaving 15 bases not matched to a gene. CDR3 in amino acids: CASSSGSGAPVSTQYF. In DNA, the CDR3 is TGCGCCAGCAGCTCAGGGAGCGGGGCCCCAGTCAGTACGCAGTATTTT.

In its sample, this clone was seen once. The chain recombines TRBV10-1 with TRBJ2-3; D is perhaps TRBD1 (6 bases). V dropped 3 bases and J dropped 4 bases, with 11 bases sitting between them. The CDR3 has 14 residues. Germline V gives CDR1 WNHNN, CDR2 SYGVQD (reference sequence). The CDR3 DNA follows: TGCGCCAGCAGTGACTTCTCAGGGGCAGATACGCAGTATTTT. Residues: CASSDFSGADTQYF.

The V and J genes are TRBV5-1 and TRBJ1-1; D is perhaps TRBD1 (6 bases). Germline assignment: CDR1 SGHRS and CDR2 YFSETQ. The germline V and J ends were trimmed by 4 bases and 2 bases, with 12 bases remaining between them. The CDR3 contains 14 residues. CDR3 coding DNA: TGCGCCAGCAGCCTTGGACAGCCCAACACTGAAGCTTTCTTT. It specifies CASSLGQPNTEAFF.

The chain combines TRBV5-4 with TRBJ2-3; 7 positions agree with TRBD1. The CDR3 is 15 amino acids. Trimming cost V 4 bases and J 3 bases; bases outside gene matches: 8. Germline V gene lookup returns CDR1 SGHNT and CDR2 YYREEE (reference sequence). The CDR3 nucleotides are TGTGCCAGCAGCCTCAACAGGGGAGAGACAGATACGCAGTATTTT. Translation gives CASSLNRGETDTQYF.